The rows below give T cell receptor beta chains drawn from one sample of a study of blood T cell repertoires in COVID-19. Clones were read by immunoSEQ multiplex PCR, and TCRdb kept only the in-frame ones, dropping some. The sample has about 150,000 clones; about 89% are singletons. The specimen sequenced was peripheral blood. The receptors stem from a man aged 50 to 59 with active COVID-19. Both conserved end residues are part of each CDR3. D genes are given only for firm matches.

TRBJ2-5,TRBV5-1,TRBD2,CASSLFGGQETQYF,TGCGCCAGCAGCTTGTTCGGGGGGCAAGAGACCCAGTACTTC
TRBJ2-5,TRBV18,TRBD2,CASSPMYSGVRGAGETQYF,TGTGCCAGCTCACCGATGTATAGCGGGGTCCGAGGAGCGGGGGAGACCCAGTACTTC
TRBJ1-1,TRBV19,TRBD1,CASSTGGTMNTEAFF,TGTGCCAGTAGTACAGGGGGAACCATGAACACTGAAGCTTTCTTT
TRBJ1-2,TRBV6-1,TRBD1,CASSEAGQGSGYTF,TGTGCCAGCAGTGAAGCGGGACAGGGCTCTGGCTACACCTTC
TRBJ2-7,TRBV7-2,TRBD1,CASSLAGGTGGGEQYF,TGTGCCAGCAGCTTAGCGGGAGGGACAGGGGGCGGGGAGCAGTACTTC
TRBJ1-2,TRBV19,TRBD1,CASRSGTALYGYTF,TGTGCCAGTCGCTCCGGGACAGCCCTCTATGGCTACACCTTC
TRBJ2-3,TRBV7-9,TRBD2,CASSLPPSGTPTQYF,TGTGCCAGCAGCTTACCCCCTAGCGGGACCCCTACGCAGTATTTT
TRBJ2-2,TRBV11-1,NA,CASSFVVTGELFF,TGTGCCAGCAGCTTTGTAGTCACCGGGGAGCTGTTTTTT
TRBJ1-2,TRBV6-5,NA,CASSYWGAGDYGYTF,TGTGCCAGCAGTTACTGGGGAGCTGGGGACTATGGCTACACCTTC
TRBJ2-2,TRBV10-3,NA,CAISESSQGGSGELFF,TGTGCCATCAGTGAGTCATCACAGGGTGGTTCCGGGGAGCTGTTTTTT
TRBJ2-7,TRBV6-5,TRBD1,CAGQGTESYEQYF,TGTGCCGGACAGGGGACGGAGTCCTACGAGCAGTACTTC
TRBJ1-1,TRBV12-3/TRBV12-4,NA,CASSTYRVGAFF,TGTGCCAGCAGTACCTACAGGGTGGGAGCTTTCTTT
TRBJ1-2,TRBV9,NA,CASSVEAAGSGYTF,TGTGCCAGCAGCGTAGAGGCAGCCGGGTCTGGCTACACCTTC
TRBJ2-3,TRBV19,TRBD2,CASSLPGLAGGPEDTQYF,TGTGCCAGTAGTTTGCCGGGACTAGCGGGGGGGCCTGAAGATACGCAGTATTTT
TRBJ1-3,TRBV19,NA,CASSSTAGNTIYF,TGTGCCAGTAGTAGTACGGCTGGAAACACCATATATTTT